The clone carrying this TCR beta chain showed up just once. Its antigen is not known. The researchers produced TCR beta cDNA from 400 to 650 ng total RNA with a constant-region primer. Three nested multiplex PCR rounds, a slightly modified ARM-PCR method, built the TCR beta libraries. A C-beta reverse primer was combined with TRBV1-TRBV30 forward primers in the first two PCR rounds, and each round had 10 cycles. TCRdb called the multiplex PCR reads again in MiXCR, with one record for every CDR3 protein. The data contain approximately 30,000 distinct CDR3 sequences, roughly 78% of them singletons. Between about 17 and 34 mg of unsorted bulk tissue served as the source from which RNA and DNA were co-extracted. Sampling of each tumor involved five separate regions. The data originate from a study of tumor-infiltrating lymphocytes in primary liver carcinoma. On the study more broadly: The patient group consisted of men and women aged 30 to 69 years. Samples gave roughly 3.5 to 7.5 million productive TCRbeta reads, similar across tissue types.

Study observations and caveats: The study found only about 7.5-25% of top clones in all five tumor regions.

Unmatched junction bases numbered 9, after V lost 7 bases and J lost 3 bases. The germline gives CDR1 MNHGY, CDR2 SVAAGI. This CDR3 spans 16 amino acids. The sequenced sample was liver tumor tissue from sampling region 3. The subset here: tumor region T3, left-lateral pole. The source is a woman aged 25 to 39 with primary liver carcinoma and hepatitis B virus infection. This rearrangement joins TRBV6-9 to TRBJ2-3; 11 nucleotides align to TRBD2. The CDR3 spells CASMRISGRVTDTQYF. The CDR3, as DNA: TGTGCCAGCATGAGGATTAGCGGGAGGGTAACAGATACGCAGTATTTT.